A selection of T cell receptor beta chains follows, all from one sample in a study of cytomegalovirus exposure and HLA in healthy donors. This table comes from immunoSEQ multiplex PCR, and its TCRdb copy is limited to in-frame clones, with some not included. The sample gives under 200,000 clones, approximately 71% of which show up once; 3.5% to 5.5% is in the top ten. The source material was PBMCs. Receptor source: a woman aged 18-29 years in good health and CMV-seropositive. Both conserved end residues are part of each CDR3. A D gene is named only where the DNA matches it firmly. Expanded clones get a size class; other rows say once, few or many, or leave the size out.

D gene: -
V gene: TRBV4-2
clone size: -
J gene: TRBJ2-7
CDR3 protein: CASSQAGYEQYF
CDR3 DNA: TGTGCCAGCAGCCAAGCGGGGTACGAGCAGTACTTC

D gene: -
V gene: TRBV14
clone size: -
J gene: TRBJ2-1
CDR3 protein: CASLGAGLGSYNEQFF
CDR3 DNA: TGTGCCAGCCTTGGGGCCGGGTTGGGCTCCTACAATGAGCAGTTCTTC

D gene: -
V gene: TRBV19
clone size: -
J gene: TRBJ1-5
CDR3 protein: CASSTLSPITYSNQPQHF
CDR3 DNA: TGTGCCAGTAGTACCCTGTCGCCTATAACCTATAGCAATCAGCCCCAGCATTTT

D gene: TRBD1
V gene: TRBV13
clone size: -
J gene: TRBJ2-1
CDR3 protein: CASSLLNDRVPFF
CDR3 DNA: TGTGCCAGCAGCCTCCTCAACGACAGGGTGCCGTTCTTC

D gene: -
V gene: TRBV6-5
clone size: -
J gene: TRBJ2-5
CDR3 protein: CASSYAPGQETQYF
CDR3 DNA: TGTGCCAGCAGTTACGCCCCGGGTCAAGAGACCCAGTACTTC

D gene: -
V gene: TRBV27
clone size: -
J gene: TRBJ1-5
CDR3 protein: CASSTSGLNQPQHF
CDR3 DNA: TGTGCCAGCAGTACCTCGGGACTGAATCAGCCCCAGCATTTT

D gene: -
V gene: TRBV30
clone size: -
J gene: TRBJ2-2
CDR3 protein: CAWTRGVNTGELFF
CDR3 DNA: TGTGCCTGGACGCGGGGAGTGAACACCGGGGAGCTGTTTTTT

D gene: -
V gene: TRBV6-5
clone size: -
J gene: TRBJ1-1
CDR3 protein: CASSDGGTRTEAFF
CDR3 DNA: TGTGCCAGCAGCGACGGCGGAACAAGGACTGAAGCTTTCTTT

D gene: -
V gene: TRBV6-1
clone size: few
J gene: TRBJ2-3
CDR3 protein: CASSENYDRITDTQYF
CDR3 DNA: TGTGCCAGCAGTGAAAATTACGACAGAATCACAGATACGCAGTATTTT

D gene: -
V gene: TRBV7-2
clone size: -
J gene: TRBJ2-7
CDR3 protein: CASSLVRGSYEQYF
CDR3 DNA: TGTGCCAGCAGCTTAGTCAGGGGTTCCTACGAGCAGTACTTC

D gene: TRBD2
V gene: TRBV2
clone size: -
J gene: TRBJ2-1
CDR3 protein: CASSGTSGDNEQFF
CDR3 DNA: TGTGCCAGCAGTGGGACTAGCGGAGACAATGAGCAGTTCTTC

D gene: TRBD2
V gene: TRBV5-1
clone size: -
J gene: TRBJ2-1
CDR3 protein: CASSLGTSGAVNEQFF
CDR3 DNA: TGCGCCAGCAGCTTGGGAACTAGCGGGGCCGTCAATGAGCAGTTCTTC

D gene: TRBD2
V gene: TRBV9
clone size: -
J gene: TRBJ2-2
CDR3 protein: CASSPSGGAPTGELFF
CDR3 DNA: TGTGCCAGCAGTCCTAGCGGGGGGGCCCCCACCGGGGAGCTGTTTTTT

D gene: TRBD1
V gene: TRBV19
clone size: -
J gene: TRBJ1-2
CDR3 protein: CASSAPTGTAKTYTF
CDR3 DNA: TGTGCCAGCTCCGCTCCTACGGGGACAGCGAAGACCTACACCTTC

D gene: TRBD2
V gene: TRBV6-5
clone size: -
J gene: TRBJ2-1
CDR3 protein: CASSYSSGGAYNEQFF
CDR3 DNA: TGTGCCAGCAGTTACTCGAGCGGGGGGGCGTACAATGAGCAGTTCTTC

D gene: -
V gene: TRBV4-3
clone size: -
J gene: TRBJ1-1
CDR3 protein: CASSQDPPPGGTEAFF
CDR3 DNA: TGCGCCAGCAGCCAAGACCCACCCCCGGGGGGCACTGAAGCTTTCTTT

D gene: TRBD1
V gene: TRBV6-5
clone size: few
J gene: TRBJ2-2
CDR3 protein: CASSYSGTVTGELFF
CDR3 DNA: TGTGCCAGCAGTTACTCGGGGACAGTCACCGGGGAGCTGTTTTTT

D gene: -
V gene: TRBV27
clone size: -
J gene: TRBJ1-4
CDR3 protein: CASSLFGGGVNEKLFF
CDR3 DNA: TGTGCCAGCAGTCTATTCGGAGGGGGGGTAAATGAAAAACTGTTTTTT

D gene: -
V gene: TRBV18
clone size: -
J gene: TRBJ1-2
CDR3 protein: CASSPGQIANYGYTF
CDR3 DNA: TGTGCCAGCTCACCCGGACAGATAGCTAACTATGGCTACACCTTC

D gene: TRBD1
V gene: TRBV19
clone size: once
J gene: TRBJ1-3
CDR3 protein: CASSPDRGTGNTIYF
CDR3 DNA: TGTGCCAGTAGTCCGGACAGGGGGACTGGAAACACCATATATTTT

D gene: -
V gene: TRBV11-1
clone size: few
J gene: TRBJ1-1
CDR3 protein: CASSSTNSGTEAFF
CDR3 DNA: TGTGCCAGCAGCTCGACAAACTCAGGCACTGAAGCTTTCTTT

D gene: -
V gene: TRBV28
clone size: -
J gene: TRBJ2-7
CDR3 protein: CASAHGRIYEQYF
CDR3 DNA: TGTGCCAGCGCCCACGGCAGGATCTACGAGCAGTACTTC

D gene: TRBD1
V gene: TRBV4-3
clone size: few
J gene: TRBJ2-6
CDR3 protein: CASSQGGTGNSGANVLTF
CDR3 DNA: TGCGCCAGCAGCCAAGGTGGGACAGGGAACTCTGGGGCCAACGTCCTGACTTTC

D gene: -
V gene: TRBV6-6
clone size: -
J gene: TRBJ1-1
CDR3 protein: CASSSPQSSEAFF
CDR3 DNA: TGTGCCAGCAGTTCGCCTCAAAGCTCTGAAGCTTTCTTT

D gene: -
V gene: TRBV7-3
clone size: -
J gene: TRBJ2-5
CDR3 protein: CASSRGRGSRETQYF
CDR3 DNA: TGTGCCAGCAGCCGCGGCAGGGGTAGCCGAGAGACCCAGTACTTC

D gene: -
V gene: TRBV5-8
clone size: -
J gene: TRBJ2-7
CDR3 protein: CASSLGRAVSYEQYF
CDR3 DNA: TGTGCCAGCAGCTTGGGGCGGGCAGTATCCTACGAGCAGTACTTC

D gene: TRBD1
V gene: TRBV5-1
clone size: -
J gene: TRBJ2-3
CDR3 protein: CASSLWGQGASGTQYF
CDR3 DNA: TGCGCCAGCAGCTTGTGGGGACAGGGGGCTAGCGGTACGCAGTATTTT

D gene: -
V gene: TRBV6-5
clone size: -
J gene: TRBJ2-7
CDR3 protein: CASRFGSSYEQYF
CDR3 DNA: TGTGCCAGCCGTTTTGGGAGCTCCTACGAGCAGTACTTC

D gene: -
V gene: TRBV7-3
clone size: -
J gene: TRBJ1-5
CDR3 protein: CASSLEGRSNQPQHF
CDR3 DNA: TGTGCCAGCAGCTTAGAGGGTCGAAGCAATCAGCCCCAGCATTTT

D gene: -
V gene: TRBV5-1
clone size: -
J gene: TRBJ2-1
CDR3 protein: CASSLGESYNEQFF
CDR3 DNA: TGCGCCAGCAGCTTGGGCGAGTCCTACAATGAGCAGTTCTTC